These 7 T cell receptor beta chains originate from one sample sequenced in a study of post-analysis software for immune sequencing data. Points from the study as a whole: Five TRBV segments occurring more often in patients than controls included TRBV5-6, TRBV5-1 and TRBV20-1.

TCR beta cDNA libraries had unique molecular identifiers. TCRdb reanalysed the PCR reads using MiXCR and keeps one entry per CDR3 protein. The repertoire has hundreds of thousands of distinct CDR3 sequences, 25% to 30% of them found once; the top ten carry roughly 0.54%. The antigens of these receptors remain unknown. The specimen sequenced was blood. These receptors came from a girl aged 10 to 17 with multiple sclerosis.

The chain has TRBV4-3 and TRBJ1-5; D possibly corresponds to TRBD1 (5 bases). The CDR3 has 16 residues. Looked up from germline, CDR1 is LGHNA and CDR2 is YSLEER. Trimming pared 0 bases from V and 6 bases from J, leaving 15 bases between. The CDR3 here is CASSQDSAGQPQPQHF. In DNA form, the CDR3 reads TGCGCCAGCAGCCAAGATTCGGCAGGGCAGCCTCAGCCCCAGCATTTT.

The J gene is TRBJ2-5, the V gene TRBV28; 10 nucleotides agree with TRBD2. From germline, CDR1 is MDHEN and CDR2 SYDVKM. The CDR3 consists of 15 residues. The trim removed 4 bases at V and 0 bases at J, leaving 2 bases unmatched. CDR3 amino acids: CASSWLAGDQETQYF. CDR3 coding DNA: TGTGCCAGCAGTTGGCTAGCGGGAGACCAAGAGACCCAGTACTTC.

The V gene is TRBV3-1, the J gene TRBJ2-1; a weak D match, TRBD1 (5 bases). V was shortened by 4 bases and J by 0 bases, with 16 bases between the two germline ends. The CDR3 is made up of 17 amino acids. CDR1 and CDR2 (germline): LGHDT, YNNKEL (reference sequence). CDR3 nucleotides: TGTGCCAGCAGCCCAAGACACAGGATAAGCTCCTACAATGAGCAGTTCTTC. Protein product: CASSPRHRISSYNEQFF.

There are a few counts of this clonotype. As DNA, the CDR3 is TGTGCCAGCAGCCGACCCGACAGGGGCCAAGAGACCCAGTACTTC. Protein sequence: CASSRPDRGQETQYF. The chain carries TRBV12-3 or TRBV12-4 and TRBJ2-5; 8 nucleotides match TRBD1. This CDR3 is 15 amino acids long. Germline trimming cut 6 bases from V and 1 base from J; bases unmatched to any gene: 7.

J is TRBJ1-2 and V is TRBV4-1, with TRBD1 as a possible D gene (5 bases). V dropped 4 bases and J dropped 3 bases, with 12 bases sitting between them. The CDR3 runs to 14 residues. Germline values: CDR1 MGHRA, CDR2 YSYEKL. DNA of the CDR3: TGCGCCAGCAGCCCTGCAGCGGGACACTATGGCTACACCTTC. Encoded protein: CASSPAAGHYGYTF.

In this sample, this clonotype turned up a few times. The chain is built from TRBV29-1 and TRBJ2-5, with 11 bases identical to TRBD1. Germline assignment: CDR1 SQVTM and CDR2 ANQGSEA. The CDR3 loop spans 13 amino acids. The V gene end was trimmed by 3 bases and the J gene end by 4 bases; junction bases not matched to a gene: 1. CDR3 region: CSVEGTGGETQYF. The CDR3 bases are TGCAGCGTTGAGGGGACAGGGGGAGAGACCCAGTACTTC.

The V and J genes are TRBV20-1 and TRBJ1-3; 9 nucleotides align to TRBD1. The CDR3 spans 15 residues. Germline CDR1 reads DFQATT; CDR2 reads SNEGSKA (reference sequence). V lost 0 bases and J lost 3; bases outside the gene matches: 3. The CDR3 loop reads CSARDRDRVGNTIYF. The CDR3 DNA follows: TGCAGTGCTAGAGACAGGGACAGGGTTGGAAACACCATATATTTT.